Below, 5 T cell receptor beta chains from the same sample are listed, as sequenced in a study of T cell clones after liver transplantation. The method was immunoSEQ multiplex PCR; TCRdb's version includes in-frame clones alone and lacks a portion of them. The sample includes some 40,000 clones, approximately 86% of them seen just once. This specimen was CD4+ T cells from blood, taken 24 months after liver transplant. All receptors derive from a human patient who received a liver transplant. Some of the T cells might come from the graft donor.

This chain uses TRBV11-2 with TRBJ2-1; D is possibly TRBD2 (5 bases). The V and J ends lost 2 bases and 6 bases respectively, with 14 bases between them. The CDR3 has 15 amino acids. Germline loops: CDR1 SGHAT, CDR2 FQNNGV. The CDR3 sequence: CASSLSGILPNEQFF. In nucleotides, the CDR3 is TGTGCCAGCAGCTTATCCGGGATCCTACCCAATGAGCAGTTCTTC.

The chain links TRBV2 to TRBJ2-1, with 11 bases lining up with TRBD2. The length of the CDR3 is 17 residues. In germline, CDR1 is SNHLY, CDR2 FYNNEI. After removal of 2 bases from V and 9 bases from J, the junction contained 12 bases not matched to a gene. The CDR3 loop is CASSEINLAGGQGEQFF. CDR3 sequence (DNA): TGTGCCAGCAGTGAAATTAACCTAGCGGGGGGACAGGGTGAGCAGTTCTTC.

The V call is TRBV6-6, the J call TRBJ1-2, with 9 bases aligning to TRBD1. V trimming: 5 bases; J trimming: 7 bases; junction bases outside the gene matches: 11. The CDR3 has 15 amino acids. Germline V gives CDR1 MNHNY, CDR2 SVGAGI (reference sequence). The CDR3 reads CASSVGQGRKVGYTF. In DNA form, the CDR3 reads TGTGCCAGCAGTGTCGGACAGGGGAGGAAGGTTGGCTACACCTTC.

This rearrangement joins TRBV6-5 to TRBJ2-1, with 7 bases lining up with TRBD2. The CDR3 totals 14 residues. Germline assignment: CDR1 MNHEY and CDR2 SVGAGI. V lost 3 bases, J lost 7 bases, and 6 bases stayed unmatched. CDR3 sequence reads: CASSYRAGLNEQFF. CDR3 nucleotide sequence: TGTGCCAGCAGTTATCGGGCGGGACTAAATGAGCAGTTCTTC.

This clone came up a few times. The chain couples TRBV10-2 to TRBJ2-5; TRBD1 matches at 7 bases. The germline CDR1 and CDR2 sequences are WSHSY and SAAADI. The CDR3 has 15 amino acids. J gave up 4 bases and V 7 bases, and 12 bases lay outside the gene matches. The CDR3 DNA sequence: TGCGCCAGCACTAATTTACAGGGGATCCGAGAGACCCAGTACTTC. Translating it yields CASTNLQGIRETQYF.